This T cell receptor (beta chain) was retrieved from a study of identical twins (dated by TCRdb to about 2016). As for the study more broadly: The study deep-sequenced TCR alpha and beta repertoires from monozygotic twins, unrelated adults of various ages and cord blood to test whether fetal clonotypes persist. Replicate twin experiments were performed at different times using different library preparation protocols to rule out contamination. Overall study results and their limits: Out-of-frame TCR alpha sharing in monozygotic twins was systematically underestimated by recombination models, whereas sharing between unrelated individuals was in agreement with the recombination models. Fewer insertions were carried by abundant cord blood beta clonotypes, a similar but weaker trend appeared in young adult naive repertoires, and no such trend appeared in memory repertoires. Conclusions relied on cross-sectional statistical analysis, since the same donors could not be followed over many years. Compared with coincidental sharing between unrelated individuals, out-of-frame TCR alpha sequences shared between twins showed an excess of sequences with low generation probability. In beta out-of-frame sequences, excess twin sharing was weaker, because having fewer shared sequences lowered the signal-to-noise ratio. Zero-insertion analyses could be partly confounded by invariant T cells such as MAIT and iNKT, although diverse VJ usage argued against such confounding for most clonotypes.

Including cysteine and phenylalanine, the CDR3 has 16 amino acids. Only the CDR3 region is kept as DNA, spanning 48 bases read in frame from base 1. According to the germline V gene, CDR1 reads SGHRS and CDR2 reads YFSETQ. The germline V end is reduced by 0 bases and the J end by 4 bases; junction bases left unmatched: 3. Every donor in the study was a healthy Caucasian. Miltenyi CD45RO+ enrichment and human naive T-cell isolation kits were used to isolate memory (CD45RO+) and naive T cells from PBMC. Preparation of the library involved 5' RACE. Sequenced on an Illumina HiSeq 2000. Template switching introduced a universal primer binding site; the final cDNA contained a unique molecular identifier, enabling accurate counting of TCR cDNA molecules. Specific primers in the conserved constant-segment region were used to synthesize first-strand cDNA for TCR alpha and beta chains. To control for contamination, every cDNA library was double barcoded, receiving both a SMART-Mk sample barcode and Illumina barcodes. TruSeq adapter sequences, together with Illumina sample barcodes, were added in two successive PCR steps. Sequencing of the TCR alpha and beta cDNA libraries was done on the Illumina HiSeq platform using custom primers. Per the original workflow: MiGEC was used to process raw reads and extract unique molecular identifiers, and MiXCR was used to find CDR3 positions. Recombination models were inferred per individual with the repgenHMM and IGoR tools using an EM algorithm. Shared clonotypes were analyzed with the tcR package in R, and sharing was normalized by the product of cloneset sizes. To study raw recombination without the effects of thymic and clonal selection, out-of-frame nonproductive sequences were analyzed. TCRdb trimmed the raw reads at Q25, called clones with MiXCR and kept productive beta chains. Rows matching on CDR3 protein sequence are summarized as one entry with the most common DNA and genes. These V and J calls rely on TCRdb rather than the paper's analysis. The sample has around 160,000 distinct CDR3 sequences on record, 3% to 4% of them singletons. The leading ten clones occupy 8.1% of the sample.

This clonotype was counted many times. Which antigen it targets is not known. No per-base quality is available; no much larger clone lies one base away. The origin of this receptor is a man younger than 35 in good health. The chain uses TRBV5-1 and TRBJ2-2, with 10 middle bases fitting TRBD2. Sequenced sample: memory T cells sorted from blood. Read against the paper, the sample's cell subset or site label means: CD45RO+ enriched T cells. The nucleotides read TGCGCCAGCAGCTTGGGAGTAGCGGGAGGCACCGGGGAGCTGTTTTTT. Translated, this is CASSLGVAGGTGELFF.